A selection of T cell receptor beta chains follows, all from one sample in a study of blood T cell repertoires in COVID-19. Sequenced by immunoSEQ multiplex PCR; TCRdb stores in-frame clones only, minus some. In the table there are a few hundred thousand clones, approximately 83% of which are singletons. Sequences were obtained from PBMCs or T cells enriched from blood (not recorded which). The source of these receptors is a woman in her forties with acute COVID-19. CDR3s include the opening cysteine and the closing phenylalanine or tryptophan. Each record gives: V gene, clone size, J gene, D gene, CDR3 protein, CDR3 DNA. A D gene is named only where the DNA matches it firmly. Expanded clones get a size class; other rows say once, few or many, or leave the size out.

V: TRBV5-1; size: .; J: TRBJ2-2; D: TRBD2; CDR3: CASSRTSGGAGELFF; DNA: TGCGCCAGCAGCAGGACTAGCGGGGGGGCCGGGGAGCTGTTTTTT
V: TRBV6-1; size: .; J: TRBJ2-3; D: .; CDR3: CASSETGTDTQYF; DNA: TGTGCCAGCAGTGAAACAGGGACAGATACGCAGTATTTT
V: TRBV19; size: .; J: TRBJ1-5; D: .; CDR3: CASSRKTVSNQPQHF; DNA: TGTGCCAGTAGCCGAAAAACAGTGAGCAATCAGCCCCAGCATTTT
V: TRBV18; size: .; J: TRBJ2-5; D: TRBD1; CDR3: CASSRTGMETQYF; DNA: TGTGCCAGCTCACGGACAGGGATGGAGACCCAGTACTTC
V: TRBV29-1; size: .; J: TRBJ2-2; D: TRBD2; CDR3: CSVGVAGGATGELFF; DNA: TGCAGCGTTGGGGTAGCGGGGGGGGCGACCGGGGAGCTGTTTTTT
V: TRBV18; size: .; J: TRBJ2-2; D: .; CDR3: CASSPTPLAGSNTGELFF; DNA: TGTGCCAGCTCACCGACCCCTTTGGCAGGTTCGAACACCGGGGAGCTGTTTTTT
V: TRBV7-6; size: .; J: TRBJ2-1; D: TRBD2; CDR3: CASSRITSGLGANEQFF; DNA: TGTGCCAGCAGCCGAATAACTAGCGGGCTAGGGGCTAATGAGCAGTTCTTC
V: TRBV5-6; size: .; J: TRBJ2-5; D: TRBD2; CDR3: CASSWTSGGQNQETQYF; DNA: TGTGCCAGCAGCTGGACTAGCGGGGGCCAAAACCAAGAGACCCAGTACTTC
V: TRBV5-8; size: once; J: TRBJ1-5; D: .; CDR3: CASSLVLSHQPQHF; DNA: TGTGCCAGCAGCTTGGTCCTGTCTCATCAGCCCCAGCATTTT
V: TRBV4-1; size: .; J: TRBJ1-4; D: TRBD1; CDR3: CASSQEAGGPNEKLFF; DNA: TGCGCCAGCAGCCAAGAAGCAGGGGGGCCTAATGAAAAACTGTTTTTT
V: TRBV28; size: .; J: TRBJ1-4; D: TRBD1; CDR3: CASRPTGTGLEKLFF; DNA: TGTGCCAGCAGGCCGACCGGGACAGGGCTTGAAAAACTGTTTTTT
V: TRBV7-9; size: .; J: TRBJ1-1; D: .; CDR3: CASSPGTEAFF; DNA: TGTGCCAGCAGCCCGGGCACTGAAGCTTTCTTT
V: TRBV4-1; size: .; J: TRBJ1-5; D: TRBD1; CDR3: CASSPGTGGSNQPQHF; DNA: TGCGCCAGCAGCCCCGGGACAGGGGGTAGCAATCAGCCCCAGCATTTT
V: TRBV5-1; size: .; J: TRBJ1-1; D: .; CDR3: CASSFGGEGTEAFF; DNA: TGCGCCAGCAGCTTCGGAGGTGAGGGAACTGAAGCTTTCTTT
V: TRBV15; size: .; J: TRBJ2-1; D: TRBD2; CDR3: CATSRVGTSGNEQFF; DNA: TGTGCCACCAGCAGAGTTGGGACTAGCGGGAATGAGCAGTTCTTC
V: TRBV27; size: .; J: TRBJ2-7; D: TRBD2; CDR3: CASSRGGRTYEQYF; DNA: TGTGCCAGCAGTCGCGGCGGGAGGACCTACGAGCAGTACTTC
V: TRBV3-1/TRBV3-2; size: .; J: TRBJ1-2; D: .; CDR3: CASSQWKDTSYGYTF; DNA: TGTGCCAGCAGCCAGTGGAAGGACACATCCTATGGCTACACCTTC
V: TRBV27; size: .; J: TRBJ2-7; D: .; CDR3: CASSPGASVGIGVYEQYF; DNA: TGTGCCAGCAGCCCCGGGGCTAGCGTTGGTATTGGAGTCTACGAGCAGTACTTC
V: TRBV3-1/TRBV3-2; size: .; J: TRBJ2-7; D: TRBD1; CDR3: CASSQDRTGTSYEQYF; DNA: TGTGCCAGCAGCCAAGATCGGACAGGGACTTCCTACGAGCAGTACTTC
V: TRBV28; size: .; J: TRBJ1-6; D: .; CDR3: CASSLGGISYNSPLHF; DNA: TGTGCCAGCAGTTTGGGGGGAATTAGCTATAATTCACCCCTCCACTTT
V: TRBV7-8; size: .; J: TRBJ2-1; D: .; CDR3: CASSRVQDYEQFF; DNA: TGTGCCAGCAGTCGGGTACAGGATTATGAGCAGTTCTTC
V: TRBV19; size: .; J: TRBJ2-7; D: TRBD1; CDR3: CASSIDRDYEQYF; DNA: TGTGCCAGTAGTATTGACAGGGACTACGAGCAGTACTTC
V: TRBV28; size: .; J: TRBJ2-7; D: .; CDR3: CASVPGLGYEQYF; DNA: TGTGCCAGCGTACCGGGACTGGGCTACGAGCAGTACTTC
V: TRBV27; size: .; J: TRBJ2-5; D: .; CDR3: CASSLRSERAEKTQYF; DNA: TGTGCCAGCAGTTTACGGTCCGAGCGGGCAGAAAAGACCCAGTACTTC
V: TRBV7-2; size: .; J: TRBJ1-4; D: TRBD1; CDR3: CASSPTGVGEKLFF; DNA: TGTGCCAGCAGCCCGACAGGGGTGGGCGAAAAACTGTTTTTT
V: TRBV7-7; size: once; J: TRBJ2-1; D: TRBD2; CDR3: CASSRGTSGGNEQFF; DNA: TGTGCCAGCAGCCGAGGGACTAGCGGGGGCAATGAGCAGTTCTTC
V: TRBV10-3; size: .; J: TRBJ1-2; D: .; CDR3: CAISDGTIRVRF; DNA: TGTGCCATCAGTGATGGGACAATTAGGGTTCGGTTC
V: TRBV6-2/TRBV6-3; size: once; J: TRBJ2-7; D: .; CDR3: CASSLRDTMGEQYF; DNA: TGTGCCAGCAGTTTGAGGGACACTATGGGCGAGCAGTACTTC
V: TRBV9; size: .; J: TRBJ1-3; D: .; CDR3: CASSVAPRLSGNTIYF; DNA: TGTGCCAGCAGCGTAGCTCCGCGACTCTCTGGAAACACCATATATTTT
V: TRBV7-9; size: once; J: TRBJ2-3; D: .; CDR3: CASSPFTMIAADTQYF; DNA: TGTGCCAGCAGCCCCTTCACGATGATAGCGGCAGATACGCAGTATTTT
V: TRBV10-3; size: .; J: TRBJ1-1; D: .; CDR3: CAISESYTNTEAFF; DNA: TGTGCCATCAGTGAGTCTTACACGAACACTGAAGCTTTCTTT
V: TRBV19; size: .; J: TRBJ1-2; D: TRBD1; CDR3: CASSPPRDRARGYTF; DNA: TGTGCCAGTAGTCCGCCCCGGGACAGGGCTCGAGGCTACACCTTC
V: TRBV2; size: .; J: TRBJ2-3; D: .; CDR3: CASSTGGSDTQYF; DNA: TGTGCCAGCAGTACGGGGGGCAGTGATACGCAGTATTTT
V: TRBV2; size: few; J: TRBJ1-5; D: TRBD1; CDR3: CASSEAVGRGSNQPQHF; DNA: TGTGCCAGCAGTGAAGCGGTAGGCAGGGGGAGCAATCAGCCCCAGCATTTT
V: TRBV3-1/TRBV3-2; size: .; J: TRBJ2-3; D: TRBD2; CDR3: CASSHKGRGQYF; DNA: TGTGCCAGCAGCCATAAGGGGAGGGGTCAGTATTTT
V: TRBV19; size: .; J: TRBJ2-1; D: .; CDR3: CASSSMATYNEQFF; DNA: TGTGCCAGTAGTTCCATGGCGACTTACAATGAGCAGTTCTTC
V: TRBV7-9; size: .; J: TRBJ1-2; D: TRBD1; CDR3: CASSSDYSLTGDYGYTF; DNA: TGTGCCAGCAGCTCCGATTACTCGTTGACAGGGGACTATGGCTACACCTTC
V: TRBV5-6; size: .; J: TRBJ1-2; D: TRBD1; CDR3: CASSSGTEYGYTF; DNA: TGTGCCAGCAGCTCCGGGACAGAGTATGGCTACACCTTC
V: TRBV27; size: .; J: TRBJ1-1; D: .; CDR3: CASSLKGGVGTEAFF; DNA: TGTGCCAGCAGTTTAAAGGGGGGGGTAGGCACTGAAGCTTTCTTT
V: TRBV11-2; size: .; J: TRBJ2-5; D: TRBD2; CDR3: CASSSGTSGIGETQYF; DNA: TGTGCCAGCAGCTCCGGGACTAGCGGGATCGGGGAGACCCAGTACTTC
V: TRBV6-1; size: once; J: TRBJ2-7; D: .; CDR3: CASSERGFVDEQYF; DNA: TGTGCCAGCAGTGAACGAGGTTTTGTGGACGAGCAGTACTTC
V: TRBV11-2; size: .; J: TRBJ1-2; D: TRBD1; CDR3: CASSSSGTGLVYGYTF; DNA: TGTGCCAGCAGCTCCTCCGGGACAGGGTTGGTCTATGGCTACACCTTC